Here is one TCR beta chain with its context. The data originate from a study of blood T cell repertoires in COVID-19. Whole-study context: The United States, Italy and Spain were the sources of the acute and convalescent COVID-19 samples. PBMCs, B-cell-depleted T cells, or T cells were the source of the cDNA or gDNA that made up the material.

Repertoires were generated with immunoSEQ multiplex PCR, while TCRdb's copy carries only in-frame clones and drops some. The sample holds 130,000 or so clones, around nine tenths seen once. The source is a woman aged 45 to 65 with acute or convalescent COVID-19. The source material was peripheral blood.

The CDR3 reads CASSTVDSGNTIYF. The CDR3 nucleotides are TGTGCCAGTAGTACGGTAGACTCTGGAAACACCATATATTTT. The chain carries TRBV19 and TRBJ1-3; unclear D gene. Trimming pared 4 bases from V and 0 bases from J, leaving 7 bases between. Germline assignment: CDR1 LNHDA and CDR2 SQIVND (reference sequence). This CDR3 region has 14 residues.